A single TCR beta chain is shown here with its context. What it recognizes is unknown. The data originate from a study of blood T cells in healthy people across ages. Findings and caveats of the study: Per million T cells, TCR beta diversity dropped roughly linearly as age increased.

A sample-barcoded 5' primer and a J-beta primer mix were used in a second PCR of about 7 to 11 cycles. Every cDNA molecule bore a tag from a template-switch adaptor containing 12 random nucleotides. TCRdb analysed the 5' RACE reads with MiXCR anew, one entry per CDR3 protein. The table has over a million distinct CDR3 sequences, roughly 45% seen once. CDR3 length: 15 amino acids. Between the trimmed V and J ends, which lost 6 bases and 0 bases, there was a span of 11 bases. In germline, CDR1 is WNHNN, CDR2 SYGVQD (reference sequence). Sample: blood. The sequence derives from an older woman in good health. The chain links TRBV10-1 to TRBJ2-2; D unclear. CDR3 sequence reads: CASSVRSTNTGELFF. In DNA, the CDR3 is TGCGCCAGCAGCGTGAGATCAACGAACACCGGGGAGCTGTTTTTT.